The 29 T cell receptor beta chains below come from one sample, sequenced in a study of human T cells and chemical hapten exposure. TCRdb reprocessed the RACE reads with MiXCR, giving one entry per CDR3 protein. This table has 95,000 to 100,000 distinct CDR3 sequences, approximately 11% appearing once. Time point defined: pre-sensitization, week 0. The treatment denotes: therapeutic diphenylcyclopropenone sensitization with weekly scalp DPC. The source was whole blood, collected in connection with sensitization to the hapten diphenylcyclopropenone (DPC). The receptors originated from a woman aged 55-69 years with alopecia areata. Some clones in this sample may be carry-over from other donors' samples.

This clonotype was recorded at least ten times. This chain connects TRBV14 to TRBJ1-2; D remains ambiguous. The germline V gene has CDR1 SGHDN and CDR2 FVKESK. The CDR3 is 11 amino acids. Trimming stripped 8 bases from V and 4 bases from J, with 8 bases between. CDR3 sequence (DNA): TGTGCCAGCGGCGGATTCTATGGCTACACCTTC. This codes for CASGGFYGYTF. The full variable domain, its missing parts supplied by reference TRBV14 and TRBJ1-2, is EAGVTQFPSHSVIEKGQTVTLRCDPISGHDNLYWYRRVMGKEIKFLLHFVKESKQDESGMPNNRFLAERTGGTYSTLKVQPAELEDSGVYFCASGGFYGYTFGSGTRLTVV.

The sample holds many counts of this clonotype. In DNA form, the CDR3 reads TGTGCCAGCAGCTTGGGACTAGCCAGAGATACGCAGTATTTT. The encoded protein is CASSLGLARDTQYF. The J gene is TRBJ2-3, the V gene TRBV7-2; 9 positions match TRBD2. The CDR3 is made up of 14 amino acids. Germline CDR1 and CDR2: SGHTA and FQGNSA. Germline trimming cut 3 bases from V and 5 bases from J; bases unmatched to any gene: 3.

This clonotype has a handful of counts. The DNA for the CDR3 is TGTGCCAGCAGTTCCCCTCCTGGGGGGCGGGGGGACAATGAGCAGTTCTTC. Translated, it gives CASSSPPGGRGDNEQFF. The chain joins TRBV6-2 or TRBV6-3 to TRBJ2-1, with 8 bases aligning to TRBD2. From germline, CDR1 is MNHEY and CDR2 SVGEGT. This CDR3 region has 17 residues. J was trimmed by 5 bases and V by 4 bases; bases with no gene match: 13.

This clonotype was seen at least ten times. V is TRBV25-1 and J is TRBJ2-7, with 8 bases matching TRBD1. Germline lookup yields CDR1 MGHDK and CDR2 SYGVNS. The CDR3 runs 13 residues. The J segment lost 3 bases and the V segment lost 6 bases, leaving 4 bases of the junction unmatched. CDR3 bases: TGTGCCAGCAGAGGACAGGGATACTACGAGCAGTACTTC. Amino acids: CASRGQGYYEQYF.

This clonotype has a count of ten or more. The chain combines TRBV5-1 with TRBJ2-3; 9 bases map to TRBD2. The CDR3 runs 14 residues. V trimming: 7 bases; J trimming: 6 bases; junction bases outside the gene matches: 9. Germline V lookup: CDR1 SGHRS, CDR2 YFSETQ. Written as DNA, the CDR3 is TGCGCCAGCGGGCTAGCGGGGTTCATCGATACGCAGTATTTT. Encoded protein: CASGLAGFIDTQYF.

This clonotype was detected a few times. A read error may produce the germline difference seen at one junction end. This chain uses TRBV6-5 with TRBJ1-5; D perhaps matches TRBD1 (6 bases). The germline V gene has CDR1 MNHEY and CDR2 SVGAGI. CDR3 length: 13 amino acids. In DNA form, the CDR3 reads TGTGCCAGCAGTCCCGGGGGCAATCACCCCCAGCATTTT. Its translation is CASSPGGNHPQHF.

This chain connects TRBV20-1 to TRBJ1-4, with D hard to call. The CDR3 contains 14 residues. Germline V CDR1 and CDR2: DFQATT, SNEGSKA (reference sequence). The V gene lost 3 bases and the J gene lost 0 bases, with 8 bases spanning the gap. CDR3 amino acids: CSASIRATNEKLFF. CDR3 bases: TGCAGTGCTAGTATAAGGGCAACTAATGAAAAACTGTTTTTT.

The V and J genes are TRBV19 and TRBJ2-2, with TRBD1 identical over 7 bases. Germline lookup yields CDR1 LNHDA and CDR2 SQIVND (reference sequence). This CDR3 comprises 14 residues. J gave up 4 bases and V 8 bases, and 7 bases lay outside the gene matches. CDR3 nucleotides: TGTGCCAGTTCCTCACAGGGGACCACCGGGGAGCTGTTTTTT. It specifies CASSSQGTTGELFF.

At least ten counts were recorded for this clonotype. This chain uses TRBV6-1 with TRBJ2-7, with D maybe TRBD1 (6 bases). CDR1 is MNHNS, CDR2 SASEGT, per germline. Deletions cut 7 bases from V and 0 bases from J, with 13 bases between. The CDR3 spans 14 residues. As DNA, the CDR3 is TGTGCCAGCATAACGACAGGCCACTCCTACGAGCAGTACTTC. Amino acid sequence: CASITTGHSYEQYF.

The J gene is TRBJ1-1, the V gene TRBV9; D gene unclear. Trimming took off 1 base at V and 3 bases at J, with 4 bases between the two ends. Germline CDR1 and CDR2: SGDLS and YYNGEE. The length of the CDR3 is 12 residues. In nucleotides, the CDR3 is TGTGCCAGCAGCGTAAGAGACACTGAAGCTTTCTTT. Translated, it gives CASSVRDTEAFF.

The J gene is TRBJ2-2, the V gene TRBV2; D is possibly TRBD2 (6 bases). The CDR3 runs 14 residues. Between the trimmed V and J ends, which lost 2 bases and 5 bases, there was a span of 9 bases. From germline, CDR1 is SNHLY and CDR2 FYNNEI. CDR3 in amino acids: CASSEIAGTGELFF. For the CDR3, the DNA is TGTGCCAGCAGTGAAATCGCGGGGACCGGGGAGCTGTTTTTT.

At least ten counts were recorded for this clonotype. Here the CDR3 omits its conserved ending phenylalanine or tryptophan, so a read error is the likely source. This chain links TRBV20-1 with TRBJ1-2, with D perhaps TRBD1 (6 bases). V lost 1 base, J lost 8 bases, and 11 bases lay in between. This CDR3 has 12 amino acids. Germline lookup yields CDR1 DFQATT and CDR2 SNEGSKA (reference sequence). The CDR3 nucleotides read TGCAGTGCTAGAGGGGGGGGCGAAGGCTACACCTCC. As protein: CSARGGGEGYTS.

This clonotype was counted a few times. For the CDR3, the DNA is TGTGCCAGCAGTTACGTCGGGGAGCTGTTTTTT. This sequence encodes CASSYVGELFF. The chain joins TRBV6-6 to TRBJ2-2; D gene unclear. V lost 2 bases to trimming and J lost 7 bases, with 2 bases between them. The CDR3 length is 11 residues. The germline V gene has CDR1 MNHNY and CDR2 SVGAGI (reference sequence).

The chain carries TRBV6-1 and TRBJ1-6; 9 bases fit TRBD1. The germline CDR1 and CDR2 sequences are MNHNS and SASEGT. CDR3 length equals 18 residues. J lost 2 bases, V lost 6 bases, and 11 bases had no gene match. The CDR3 DNA reads TGTGCCAGCAGGAATACCGGGACAGGGATCCCCTATAATTCACCCCTCCACTTT. This encodes CASRNTGTGIPYNSPLHF.

This clonotype was detected a few times. This chain connects TRBV5-1 to TRBJ1-3; a weak D match, TRBD1 (5 bases). The germline gives CDR1 SGHRS, CDR2 YFSETQ. The length of the CDR3 is 14 residues. V gave up 3 bases and J gave up 4 bases, with 11 bases separating them. The CDR3 here is CASSSYDRGNTIYF. The DNA of the CDR3 is TGCGCCAGCAGCTCCTACGACAGAGGAAACACCATATATTTT.

Ten or more counts support this clonotype. This chain joins TRBV20-1 and TRBJ2-1; D possibly corresponds to TRBD2 (5 bases). Germline CDR1 reads DFQATT; CDR2 reads SNEGSKA (reference sequence). The CDR3 sequence is 15 residues long. V gave up 0 bases and J gave up 0 bases, with 9 bases separating them. In DNA, the CDR3 is TGCAGTGCTAGAGAGCGGGCGTACTCCTACAATGAGCAGTTCTTC. Translated, it gives CSARERAYSYNEQFF.

This clonotype was recorded a few times. J is TRBJ2-4 and V is TRBV20-1; no clear D. The CDR3 sequence is 16 residues long. Germline CDR1 is DFQATT and CDR2 is SNEGSKA (reference sequence). With 5 bases removed from V and 0 bases from J, the gap between germline ends came to 17 bases. The CDR3 nucleotides are TGCAGTGCTTTGGCCTGGATGGACCTAGCCAAAAACATTCAGTACTTC. This translates into CSALAWMDLAKNIQYF.

This clonotype was counted at least ten times. The chain recombines TRBV2 with TRBJ2-1; TRBD2 aligns across 11 bases. There are 19 residues in the CDR3. Per germline, CDR1 SNHLY and CDR2 FYNNEI. The V and J ends lost 5 bases and 0 bases, in that order; junction bases with no gene match: 12. CDR3 sequence reads: CASSYWLAGGSSSYNEQFF. DNA of the CDR3: TGTGCCAGCAGTTATTGGCTAGCGGGGGGTTCGAGCTCCTACAATGAGCAGTTCTTC.

The CDR3: CASSFLGGTGTDTQYF. As DNA, the CDR3 is TGTGCCAGCAGCTTCTTAGGGGGGACCGGCACAGATACGCAGTATTTT. The J gene is TRBJ2-3, the V gene TRBV7-6; D assignment may be TRBD1 or TRBD2 (6 bases each). This CDR3 region has 16 residues. V lost 3 bases and J lost 1, with 14 bases in between. Germline assignment: CDR1 SGHVS and CDR2 FNYEAQ.

In the case of this clonotype: An end of the junction differs from the germline gene, which may be a read error. This chain connects TRBV29-1 to TRBJ2-5; D is ambiguous. The germline CDR1 and CDR2 sequences are SQVTM and ANQGSEA. This CDR3 spans 14 amino acids. DNA for the CDR3: TGCAGCCTTGAGTTGATTGGGGACCAAGAGACCCAGTACTTC. The encoded protein is CSLELIGDQETQYF. The full variable domain, completed using reference TRBV29-1 and TRBJ2-5, is SAVISQKPSRDICQRGTSLTIQCQVDSQVTMMFWYRQQPGQSLTLIATANQGSEATYESGFVIDKFPISRPNLTFSTLTVSNMSPEDSSIYLCSLELIGDQETQYFGPGTRLLVL.

Points on this clonotype: With a much larger clone just one base away, this may be a read error. The V gene is TRBV5-5, the J gene TRBJ1-6; 8 positions match TRBD1. The CDR3 length is 15 residues. CDR1 SGHKS and CDR2 YYEKEE come from the germline V gene (reference sequence). DNA for the CDR3: TGTGCCAACAGCTTTGGACAGGGAATCGATTCACCCCTCCACTTT. Translation: CANSFGQGIDSPLHF.

This clonotype has at least ten counts. The J gene is TRBJ2-3, the V gene TRBV6-5, with TRBD1 as a possible D gene (5 bases). The CDR3 loop spans 18 amino acids. From germline, CDR1 is MNHEY and CDR2 SVGAGI. V lost 0 bases and J 8 bases, leaving 24 bases between the germline ends. The CDR3 DNA is TGTGCCAGCAGTTACTCTCGTCCGACAGCGACGAGACGTGGTACGCAGTATTTT. Protein sequence: CASSYSRPTATRRGTQYF.

This clonotype occurred many times. The chain's CDR3 is CASSLGVKETQYF. CDR3 in DNA: TGTGCCAGCAGCTTAGGGGTGAAGGAGACCCAGTACTTC. The gene calls are TRBV11-2 and TRBJ2-5; D is undetermined. CDR3 size: 13 residues. The V end was cut by 1 base, the J end by 5 bases, with 8 bases between. In germline, CDR1 is SGHAT, CDR2 FQNNGV.

The chain employs TRBV5-1 and TRBJ2-2; D gene uncertain. The germline CDR1 and CDR2 sequences are SGHRS and YFSETQ. The CDR3 covers 15 residues. Trimming shortened V by 7 bases and J by 0 bases, and 13 bases separated the two germline ends. CDR3 sequence: CASAPTAANTGELFF. In DNA form, the CDR3 reads TGCGCCAGCGCCCCGACCGCGGCGAACACCGGGGAGCTGTTTTTT.

This clonotype was counted a few times. V is TRBV6-5 and J is TRBJ1-1, with D perhaps matching TRBD1 (6 bases). V shed 3 bases and J shed 1 base, with 12 bases lying between them. The CDR3 is 15 residues long. Germline lookup yields CDR1 MNHEY and CDR2 SVGAGI. The CDR3 DNA reads as TGTGCCAGCAGTTATACCGGACAGACGAACACTGAAGCTTTCTTT. Protein sequence: CASSYTGQTNTEAFF.

The V gene is TRBV3-1, the J gene TRBJ2-2; D is undetermined. V lost 1 base to trimming and J lost 6 bases, with 12 bases between them. The CDR3 sequence is 15 residues long. Germline CDR1 is LGHDT and CDR2 is YNNKEL (reference sequence). CDR3 bases: TGTGCCAGCAGCCAAGTTTTCGGGTTCTCCGGGGAGCTGTTTTTT. Translation: CASSQVFGFSGELFF.

The chain couples TRBV19 to TRBJ1-5, with D possibly being TRBD1 (5 bases). Trimming left V 6 bases short and J 0 bases short, with 12 bases between. This CDR3 is 15 amino acids long. Germline V gene lookup returns CDR1 LNHDA and CDR2 SQIVND (reference sequence). The CDR3 DNA follows: TGTGCCAGTAGGAGACAGACAACTAGCAATCAGCCCCAGCATTTT. It translates to CASRRQTTSNQPQHF.

This clonotype was counted between two and nine times. The CDR3 nucleotides read TGTGCCAGCAGCTTAGGCCCCCTGTGGACTGAAGCTTTCTTT. Encoded protein: CASSLGPLWTEAFF. The chain links TRBV13 to TRBJ1-1; no clear D gene. Trimming pared 0 bases from V and 5 bases from J, leaving 10 bases between. Germline CDR1 is PRHDT and CDR2 is FYEKMQ (reference sequence). The CDR3 consists of 14 residues.

This chain connects TRBV19 to TRBJ2-2; the D gene is possibly TRBD1 (6 bases). In germline, CDR1 is LNHDA, CDR2 SQIVND (reference sequence). This CDR3 has 14 residues. Trimming cost V 7 bases and J 2 bases, with 11 bases left between them. The CDR3 bases are TGTGCCAGTACCAACAGGGCAAACACCGGGGAGCTGTTTTTT. As protein: CASTNRANTGELFF.